Each of the 15 T cell receptor beta chains below was sequenced from the same sample in a study of shared clonotypes between healthy human individuals. This table comes from immunoSEQ multiplex PCR, and its TCRdb copy is limited to in-frame clones, with some not included. This sample has about 2.4 million clones, with 93% found just once. The material sequenced was naive CD4+ T cells from PBMCs. Sample subset: CD45RA+ positively selected. These receptors were collected from a young man in good health. Some clones in this sample may be carry-over from other donors' samples.

Comments on this clone: This CDR3 is also generated by other DNA sequences in the sample. The chain uses TRBV27 and TRBJ1-3; D is unclear. The CDR3 length is 14 residues. Looked up from germline, CDR1 is MNHEY and CDR2 is SMNVEV (reference sequence). Trimming pared 2 bases from V and 1 base from J, leaving 6 bases between. The CDR3 sequence: CASSLRGSGNTIYF. CDR3 coding DNA: TGTGCCAGCAGTTTACGAGGGTCTGGAAACACCATATATTTT.

J is TRBJ1-3 and V is TRBV18; no firm D call. This CDR3 region has 13 residues. The germline V gene encodes CDR1 KGHSH and CDR2 LQKENI. The V end was cut by 10 bases, the J end by 4 bases, with 14 bases between. The CDR3 is CATQDTPGNTIYF. The DNA of the CDR3 is TGTGCCACCCAGGATACCCCGGGAAACACCATATATTTT.

Notes on this clone: Distinct nucleotide sequences in the sample also encode this CDR3. This chain links TRBV7-2 with TRBJ1-5; the D gene is possibly TRBD1 (5 bases). Trimming removed 2 bases from V and 5 bases from J, with 7 bases in between. The V gene's germline CDR1 is SGHTA and CDR2 FQGNSA. This CDR3 comprises 13 residues. The CDR3 here is CASSLRGDQPQHF. CDR3 coding DNA: TGTGCCAGCAGCTTACGGGGGGATCAGCCCCAGCATTTT. Drawing the rest from reference TRBV7-2 and TRBJ1-5, the complete variable domain is GAGVSQSPSNKVTEKGKDVELRCDPISGHTALYWYRQSLGQGLEFLIYFQGNSAPDKSGLPSDRFSAERTGGSVSTLTIQRTQQEDSAVYLCASSLRGDQPQHFGDGTRLSIL.

The V gene is TRBV19, the J gene TRBJ1-1, with TRBD1 matching over 9 bases. The germline V gene has CDR1 LNHDA and CDR2 SQIVND (reference sequence). The CDR3 has 15 amino acids. V shed 4 bases, J shed 4 bases, and the junction held 7 bases outside the gene matches. The CDR3 DNA sequence: TGTGCCAGTAGTAGGTTCCGGGACAGGGCCACTGAAGCTTTCTTT. Residues: CASSRFRDRATEAFF.

The chain employs TRBV14 and TRBJ1-1; D uncertain. The germline gives CDR1 SGHDN, CDR2 FVKESK. V lost 0 bases, J lost 10 bases, and 9 bases lay in between. CDR3 length: 12 amino acids. DNA for the CDR3: TGTGCCAGCAGCCAAGATGACCCGCGAGCTTTCTTT. Its translation: CASSQDDPRAFF.

The V gene is TRBV28, the J gene TRBJ1-4; 7 bases are shared with TRBD1. With V trimmed by 2 bases and J by 7 bases, 1 base remained unmatched. Germline-derived CDR1 and CDR2 are MDHEN and SYDVKM. This CDR3 spans 13 amino acids. CDR3 in amino acids: CASSLQGGEKLFF. Here the CDR3 DNA reads TGTGCCAGCAGTTTACAGGGGGGTGAAAAACTGTTTTTT.

As regards this clone: The sample carries other DNA sequences with the same CDR3. The chain carries TRBV5-1 and TRBJ2-1, with D possibly TRBD1 on 5 matching bases. The germline CDR1 and CDR2 sequences are SGHRS and YFSETQ. The CDR3 is 12 amino acids. V was cut by 2 bases and J by 5 bases, with 5 bases left in between. Written as DNA, the CDR3 is TGCGCCAGCAGCTTCAGGGACAATGAGCAGTTCTTC. This sequence encodes CASSFRDNEQFF. Full variable domain (missing parts from reference TRBV5-1 and TRBJ2-1): KAGVTQTPRYLIKTRGQQVTLSCSPISGHRSVSWYQQTPGQGLQFLFEYFSETQRNKGNFPGRFSGRQFSNSRSEMNVSTLELGDSALYLCASSFRDNEQFFGPGTRLTVL.

The gene calls are TRBV5-5 and TRBJ2-7, with D tentatively TRBD1 or TRBD2 (6 bases each). In germline, CDR1 is SGHKS, CDR2 YYEKEE (reference sequence). The V end lost 3 bases, the J end lost 5 bases, and 12 bases lay between the germline ends. The CDR3 is 13 residues long. The chain's CDR3 is CASSWAGQDEQYF. DNA of the CDR3: TGTGCCAGCAGCTGGGCGGGACAAGACGAGCAGTACTTC. Complete variable domain (other parts from reference TRBV5-5 and TRBJ2-7): DAGVTQSPTHLIKTRGQQVTLRCSPISGHKSVSWYQQVLGQGPQFIFQYYEKEERGRGNFPDRFSARQFPNYSSELNVNALLLGDSALYLCASSWAGQDEQYFGPGTRLTVT.

The V call is TRBV9, the J call TRBJ2-5, with D tentatively TRBD1 (6 bases). CDR1 and CDR2 (germline): SGDLS, YYNGEE. The CDR3 loop spans 14 amino acids. Trimming shortened V by 3 bases and J by 4 bases, and 13 bases separated the two germline ends. The CDR3 spells CASSGTGSGETQYF. CDR3 nucleotide sequence: TGTGCCAGCAGCGGAACAGGGTCCGGAGAGACCCAGTACTTC.

Only a few counts were recorded for this clone. The chain is built from TRBV18 and TRBJ1-1; D is perhaps TRBD1 (5 bases). Trimming took 0 bases from V and 5 from J, leaving 13 bases between them. Germline V gene lookup returns CDR1 KGHSH and CDR2 LQKENI. The CDR3 runs to 15 residues. Here the CDR3 reads CASSPPGGSGTEAFF. Here the CDR3 DNA reads TGTGCCAGCTCACCACCGGGGGGGAGTGGGACTGAAGCTTTCTTT.

The chain joins TRBV5-5 to TRBJ2-2; D is perhaps TRBD1 (5 bases). The V end lost 3 bases, the J end lost 4 bases, and 13 bases lay between the germline ends. The CDR3 extends over 15 amino acids. CDR1 is SGHKS and CDR2 is YYEKEE in the germline V gene (reference sequence). CDR3 sequence (DNA): TGTGCCAGCAGCTCGCAGGGCGCCCCCACCGGGGAGCTGTTTTTT. This sequence encodes CASSSQGAPTGELFF.

This sequence joins TRBV10-3 and TRBJ2-1; 12 bases fit TRBD2. The CDR3 sequence is 19 residues long. Per the germline V gene, CDR1 is ENHRY and CDR2 is SYGVKD. V shed 3 bases and J 5 bases; nucleotides not matched to a gene: 14. For the CDR3, the DNA is TGTGCCATCAGTGAACGGGCAGTTACTAGCGGGAGGTTTGACAATGAGCAGTTCTTC. Amino acid sequence: CAISERAVTSGRFDNEQFF.

The chain employs TRBV14 and TRBJ2-3; D call uncertain. Between the trimmed V and J ends, which lost 4 bases and 6 bases, there was a span of 11 bases. The CDR3 is 13 residues long. Germline CDR1 SGHDN, CDR2 FVKESK. The CDR3 coding sequence is TGTGCCAGCAGCCTCGCGCGTAGGGATACGCAGTATTTT. As protein: CASSLARRDTQYF.

Only one count was recorded for this clone. V is TRBV5-6 and J is TRBJ2-5, with 9 bases aligning to TRBD2. With V trimmed by 2 bases and J by 5 bases, 7 bases remained unmatched. Germline CDR1 and CDR2: SGHDT and YYEEEE. The CDR3 extends over 15 amino acids. The CDR3 DNA reads as TGTGCCAGCAGCTTCTCCGGGACTAGCTGGGAGACCCAGTACTTC. The encoded protein is CASSFSGTSWETQYF. Full variable domain (missing parts from reference TRBV5-6 and TRBJ2-5): DAGVTQSPTHLIKTRGQQVTLRCSPKSGHDTVSWYQQALGQGPQFIFQYYEEEERQRGNFPDRFSGHQFPNYSSELNVNALLLGDSALYLCASSFSGTSWETQYFGPGTRLLVL.

The chain uses TRBV6-1 and TRBJ1-2; TRBD1 agrees at 8 bases. CDR1 MNHNS and CDR2 SASEGT come from the germline V gene. V lost 3 bases and J lost 0; bases outside the gene matches: 3. The CDR3 spans 15 residues. CDR3: CASSERTGPNYGYTF. The CDR3 nucleotides are TGTGCCAGCAGTGAGAGGACAGGGCCTAACTATGGCTACACCTTC.